This T cell receptor beta chain was profiled in a study of cytomegalovirus exposure and HLA in healthy donors. Study-level findings and limits: A later examination showed that TCR association rates differed by HLA locus, with DRB1 most and HLA-C fewest. TCR beta sequences reportedly predicted most subjects' HLA-A and HLA-B alleles accurately.

In the case of this clone: Its specificity is unknown.

The study ran its PCR with 60 Vbeta and 13 Jbeta primers. Here immunoSEQ multiplex PCR was the method, and the copy in TCRdb shows in-frame clones only, minus some. There are about 240,000 clones in the sample; about 80% occur only once, and 5% to 6% lies in the top ten. CDR1 and CDR2 (germline): SGDLS, YYNGEE. The CDR3 is 13 amino acids. V dropped 4 bases and J dropped 1 base, with 6 bases sitting between them. Sequencing used PBMCs. The TCR sequence derives from a middle-aged woman in good health and CMV-seropositive. This rearrangement joins TRBV9 to TRBJ1-5; no definite D call. The CDR3 sequence: CASSPGSNQPQHF. The DNA for the CDR3 is TGTGCCAGCAGCCCCGGGAGCAATCAGCCCCAGCATTTT.